This entry concerns a single T cell receptor (beta chain). Its antigen is not known. One end of the junction varies from germline; a read error may be responsible. Germline loops: CDR1 SGDLS, CDR2 YYNGEE. CDR3 length: 13 amino acids. These data originate in a study of cytomegalovirus exposure and HLA in healthy donors. Background on the study: Some 87 million unique TCRs from HLA-typed donors were held in an early release of data. Study results and limitations: Earlier findings revealed that most TCR beta V segments proved productive either about 90% or about 30% of the time. Testing in vitro showed a few CMV-associated chains specific for CMV antigens. Analysis performed later found 16,951 TCR beta sequences associated with HLA alleles at 0.05 false discovery rate.

PCR involved 60 Vbeta and 13 Jbeta primers. Method: immunoSEQ multiplex PCR; TCRdb's copy keeps in-frame clones and lacks some. The table includes more than 150,000 clones, around three quarters detected once. The sample comprised PBMCs. The TCR was taken from a middle-aged man in good health and CMV-seronegative. The chain has TRBV9 and TRBJ2-6; D possibly corresponds to TRBD1 (5 bases). Written as DNA, the CDR3 is TGTGCCAGCAGCTACTCTGGGGCCAACGGCCTGACTTTC. Translating it yields CASSYSGANGLTF.